These 27 T cell receptor beta chains came from one sample sequenced in a study of cytomegalovirus exposure and HLA in healthy donors. PCR involved 60 Vbeta and 13 Jbeta primers. Using immunoSEQ multiplex PCR, the repertoire was profiled, and TCRdb retains in-frame clones only, with some absent. Of fewer than 150,000 clones listed, 85% to 90% are singletons. The sequenced sample was PBMCs. Source of these receptors: a woman in her thirties in good health and CMV-seropositive.

The chain combines TRBV11-3 with TRBJ2-1, with 8 positions matching TRBD2. J lost 8 bases, V lost 3 bases, and 3 bases had no gene match. The CDR3 is 13 amino acids. The germline V gene has CDR1 SGHNT and CDR2 YENEEA. The CDR3, as DNA: TGTGCCAGCAGCTTTTTAGCGGGGTATGAGCAGTTCTTC. It encodes CASSFLAGYEQFF.

The chain links TRBV7-8 to TRBJ2-5; TRBD2 aligns across 8 bases. Trimming took 7 bases from V and 5 from J; bases not matched to a gene: 9. This CDR3 is 14 amino acids long. Germline values: CDR1 SGHVS, CDR2 FQNEAQ. The CDR3 spells CASTLGREGETQYF. The CDR3 nucleotides are TGTGCCAGCACCTTGGGACGGGAGGGGGAGACCCAGTACTTC.

The CDR3 nucleotides read TGTGCCAGCAGCCTTCCCCGCGGGGGGCCAGATACGCAGTATTTT. Translated: CASSLPRGGPDTQYF. The chain has TRBV11-1 and TRBJ2-3, with 8 bases matching TRBD2. The CDR3 spans 15 residues. CDR1 is SGHAT and CDR2 is FQDESV in the germline V gene (reference sequence). V trimming: 5 bases; J trimming: 4 bases; junction bases outside the gene matches: 8.

V usage is TRBV5-1 and J usage is TRBJ1-2; 9 positions agree with TRBD1. This CDR3 is 14 amino acids long. Trimming took 2 bases from V and 7 from J; bases not matched to a gene: 6. The germline CDR1 and CDR2 sequences are SGHRS and YFSETQ. The CDR3 reads CASSFPGTGSGYTF. CDR3 sequence (DNA): TGCGCCAGCAGCTTCCCCGGGACAGGGAGTGGCTACACCTTC.

This sequence joins TRBV28 and TRBJ2-3; 13 nucleotides agree with TRBD2. The CDR3 runs 15 residues. The V gene's germline CDR1 is MDHEN and CDR2 SYDVKM. With 8 bases clipped from V and 5 bases from J, the junction kept 7 bases outside the gene matches. The CDR3 DNA sequence: TGTGCCAGCCCGGCCCGACTAGCGGGGGGAGATACGCAGTATTTT. This sequence encodes CASPARLAGGDTQYF.

The V and J genes are TRBV10-3 and TRBJ2-7, with 7 bases identical to TRBD1. Germline V gene sequence: CDR1 ENHRY, CDR2 SYGVKD. V lost 10 bases to trimming and J lost 7 bases; unmatched junction nucleotides: 13. CDR3 size: 13 residues. The CDR3 bases are TGTGCCACCAGAAGACAGTCAGGGGGAGAGCAGTACTTC. Translation: CATRRQSGGEQYF.

The rearrangement uses TRBV29-1 and TRBJ2-7; D may be TRBD1 (5 bases). The CDR3 length is 11 residues. Deletions cut 6 bases from V and 5 bases from J, with 11 bases between. Germline CDR1 SQVTM, CDR2 ANQGSEA. CDR3 sequence: CSVQTGDEQYF. In DNA, the CDR3 is TGCAGCGTCCAAACAGGAGACGAGCAGTACTTC.

This chain links TRBV30 with TRBJ1-6; no firm D call. The CDR3 is 12 amino acids. Germline V gives CDR1 GTSNPN, CDR2 SVGIG (reference sequence). Trimming stripped 3 bases from V and 7 bases from J, with 7 bases between. CDR3 sequence (DNA): TGTGCCTGGAGCCCCGCGAATTCACCCCTCCACTTT. Its protein is CAWSPANSPLHF.

This clone has just a few counts. The chain carries TRBV4-1 and TRBJ2-7; TRBD2 matches 7 bases. The germline CDR1 and CDR2 sequences are MGHRA and YSYEKL. V trimming: 0 bases; J trimming: 3 bases; junction bases outside the gene matches: 8. This CDR3 has 16 amino acids. The CDR3 protein is CASSQELASKVYEQYF. The CDR3 region has the DNA TGCGCCAGCAGCCAAGAACTAGCGAGTAAGGTCTACGAGCAGTACTTC.

The chain is built from TRBV9 and TRBJ1-1; TRBD1 might be the D (5 bases). V dropped 4 bases and J dropped 3 bases, with 13 bases sitting between them. The V gene's germline CDR1 is SGDLS and CDR2 YYNGEE. This CDR3 is built from 14 residues. The CDR3 DNA follows: TGTGCCAGCAGCCCTAGACAAGGGGACACTGAAGCTTTCTTT. This encodes CASSPRQGDTEAFF. Full variable domain (missing parts from reference TRBV9 and TRBJ1-1): DSGVTQTPKHLITATGQRVTLRCSPRSGDLSVYWYQQSLDQGLQFLIQYYNGEERAKGNILERFSAQQFPDLHSELNLSSLELGDSALYFCASSPRQGDTEAFFGQGTRLTVV.

V gene TRBV6-5 combines with J gene TRBJ2-7, with TRBD1 matching 11 bases. The germline CDR1 and CDR2 sequences are MNHEY and SVGAGI. V dropped 0 bases and J dropped 3; count of bases not matched to a gene: 1. CDR3 length: 15 amino acids. The CDR3 loop reads CASSYSGTGGYEQYF. The CDR3 DNA sequence: TGTGCCAGCAGTTACTCCGGGACAGGGGGCTACGAGCAGTACTTC.

The rearrangement links TRBV28 to TRBJ1-5; 9 bases align to TRBD1. Germline values: CDR1 MDHEN, CDR2 SYDVKM. The length of the CDR3 is 17 residues. Germline trimming cut 6 bases from V and 5 bases from J; bases unmatched to any gene: 14. As DNA, the CDR3 is TGTGCCAGCAGCACGTACCGGGGACAGGGTGGTCATCAGCCCCAGCATTTT. It specifies CASSTYRGQGGHQPQHF.

This clone was picked up a small number of times. CDR3 sequence: CASSLEGMNTEAFF. CDR3 nucleotide sequence: TGTGCCAGCAGCTTGGAGGGGATGAACACTGAAGCTTTCTTT. V is TRBV5-6 and J is TRBJ1-1, with a tentative D call TRBD1 (5 bases). Germline V gives CDR1 SGHDT, CDR2 YYEEEE. The CDR3 sequence is 14 residues long. V dropped 0 bases and J dropped 0 bases, with 6 bases sitting between them.

The chain has TRBV7-9 and TRBJ1-6; no firm D call. Trimming left V 5 bases short and J 4 bases short, with 15 bases between. Germline loops: CDR1 SEHNR, CDR2 FQNEAQ (reference sequence). This CDR3 region has 16 residues. Here the CDR3 reads CASSPPGGPYNSPLHF. The CDR3 DNA reads as TGTGCCAGCAGCCCACCCGGCGGGCCGTATAATTCACCCCTCCACTTT.

The rearrangement joins TRBV7-2 to TRBJ1-5, with a tentative D call TRBD1 (5 bases). The ends were cut back, 8 bases at V and 7 bases at J, with 9 bases in the middle. There are 11 residues in the CDR3. CDR1 is SGHTA and CDR2 is FQGNSA in the germline V gene. The CDR3 reads CASGGLQPQHF. In DNA, the CDR3 is TGTGCCAGCGGGGGGTTACAGCCCCAGCATTTT. Based on the CDR3 plus reference TRBV7-2 and TRBJ1-5, the full variable domain is GAGVSQSPSNKVTEKGKDVELRCDPISGHTALYWYRQSLGQGLEFLIYFQGNSAPDKSGLPSDRFSAERTGGSVSTLTIQRTQQEDSAVYLCASGGLQPQHFGDGTRLSIL.

This clone was detected only a few times. The V and J genes are TRBV30 and TRBJ2-3; 8 positions match TRBD1. The CDR3 is 17 amino acids. Germline values: CDR1 GTSNPN, CDR2 SVGIG (reference sequence). V lost 0 bases and J lost 6; bases outside the gene matches: 14. This CDR3 is CAWSVDQGQASTDTQYF. In DNA form, the CDR3 reads TGTGCCTGGAGTGTAGATCAGGGACAGGCCTCGACGGATACGCAGTATTTT.

V is TRBV30 and J is TRBJ2-2, with TRBD2 as a possible D gene (5 bases). CDR1 GTSNPN and CDR2 SVGIG come from the germline V gene (reference sequence). Deletions cut 3 bases from V and 5 bases from J, with 16 bases between. CDR3 length: 15 amino acids. In nucleotides, the CDR3 is TGTGCCTGGAGCCCGAGGGTCCTTAAGACCGGGGAGCTGTTTTTT. It yields the protein CAWSPRVLKTGELFF.

CDR3 nucleotide sequence: TGTGCCAGCAGTTTTACAGGGTTCGATCAGCCCCAGCATTTT. Its translation is CASSFTGFDQPQHF. The chain recombines TRBV28 with TRBJ1-5; D possibly corresponds to TRBD1 (6 bases). Trimming pared 3 bases from V and 5 bases from J, leaving 11 bases between. The germline V gene has CDR1 MDHEN and CDR2 SYDVKM. This CDR3 region has 14 residues.

This clone appeared a few times. This chain uses TRBV6-6 with TRBJ1-5, with 8 bases matching TRBD1. CDR1 is MNHNY, CDR2 SVGAGI, per germline (reference sequence). The CDR3 is 15 residues long. Trimming took 6 bases from V and 7 from J; bases not matched to a gene: 11. The CDR3 spells CASSRTGTGKQPQHF. In DNA, the CDR3 is TGTGCCAGCAGCCGGACAGGGACCGGGAAGCAGCCCCAGCATTTT.

The chain couples TRBV2 to TRBJ2-1; the match to TRBD2 covers 7 bases. CDR1 is SNHLY, CDR2 FYNNEI, per germline. CDR3 length: 15 amino acids. With 7 bases clipped from V and 2 bases from J, the junction kept 8 bases outside the gene matches. The DNA for the CDR3 is TGTGCCAGCATGGTTGAAAGCGGGACCTACAATGAGCAGTTCTTC. Encoded protein: CASMVESGTYNEQFF.

This sequence joins TRBV11-3 and TRBJ2-1; D is possibly TRBD2 (6 bases). Germline-derived CDR1 and CDR2 are SGHNT and YENEEA. CDR3 length: 15 amino acids. The V end lost 4 bases, the J end lost 6 bases, and 16 bases lay between the germline ends. DNA of the CDR3: TGTGCCAGCAGCTCCATTCAGGGCGGGGTCAATGAGCAGTTCTTC. Residues: CASSSIQGGVNEQFF.

V and J are TRBV28 and TRBJ1-1; 7 bases agree with TRBD1. V was clipped by 6 bases and J by 1 base; unmatched bases: 5. Germline loops: CDR1 MDHEN, CDR2 SYDVKM. This CDR3 region has 14 residues. The CDR3 sequence: CASSHRGGNTEAFF. As DNA, the CDR3 is TGTGCCAGCAGCCACAGGGGTGGGAACACTGAAGCTTTCTTT.

The CDR3 bases are TGTGCCAGCAGTTACTCTCCGGGGAGTGAAGCTTTCTTT. Its protein product is CASSYSPGSEAFF. V is TRBV6-5 and J is TRBJ1-1; D not certain. Germline values: CDR1 MNHEY, CDR2 SVGAGI. The ends were cut back, 0 bases at V and 7 bases at J, with 9 bases in the middle. This CDR3 comprises 13 residues.

The chain employs TRBV7-2 and TRBJ1-4, with unresolved D. The ends were cut back, 3 bases at V and 4 bases at J, with 3 bases in the middle. Germline lookup yields CDR1 SGHTA and CDR2 FQGNSA. This CDR3 has 12 amino acids. This CDR3 reads CASSFYNEKLFF. CDR3 nucleotide sequence: TGTGCCAGCAGCTTCTATAATGAAAAACTGTTTTTT. Using reference TRBV7-2 and TRBJ1-4 for the parts outside the CDR3, the full variable domain is GAGVSQSPSNKVTEKGKDVELRCDPISGHTALYWYRQSLGQGLEFLIYFQGNSAPDKSGLPSDRFSAERTGGSVSTLTIQRTQQEDSAVYLCASSFYNEKLFFGSGTQLSVL.

The chain recombines TRBV9 with TRBJ2-3; 8 bases are a match to TRBD2. With V trimmed by 4 bases and J by 4 bases, 5 bases remained unmatched. The CDR3 has 14 residues. Germline CDR1 is SGDLS and CDR2 is YYNGEE. The DNA of the CDR3 is TGTGCCAGCAGCCACGGACTAGCCCCAGATACGCAGTATTTT. This encodes CASSHGLAPDTQYF.

This chain links TRBV28 with TRBJ1-3; D gene unclear. CDR3 length: 13 amino acids. From germline, CDR1 is MDHEN and CDR2 SYDVKM. Between the trimmed V and J ends, which lost 5 bases and 1 base, there was a span of 6 bases. CDR3 DNA sequence: TGTGCCAGCAGTCCCCCATCTGGAAACACCATATATTTT. Amino acids: CASSPPSGNTIYF.

This clone was counted only a few times. V is TRBV11-2 and J is TRBJ1-6; a possible D gene is TRBD1 (5 bases). Germline-derived CDR1 and CDR2 are SGHAT and FQNNGV. CDR3 length: 18 amino acids. Trimming took off 1 base at V and 6 bases at J, with 19 bases between the two ends. The CDR3 sequence is CASSLVSWGVQPNSPLHF. Written as DNA, the CDR3 is TGTGCCAGCAGCTTAGTTAGCTGGGGGGTGCAGCCTAATTCACCCCTCCACTTT.